The 2 T cell receptor beta chains below all came from one sample that was sequenced in a study of blood T cell repertoires in COVID-19. The data were produced by immunoSEQ multiplex PCR, yet TCRdb's version contains in-frame clones alone and is incomplete. Counted here are approximately 47,000 clones, approximately 81% occurring once; the ten biggest clones make up 5.5% to 7%. Sequenced sample: peripheral blood. These receptor sequences come from a woman aged 60-75 years with acute or convalescent COVID-19.

The chain carries TRBV5-1 and TRBJ1-1, with 7 bases aligning to TRBD1. The CDR3 totals 14 residues. Germline CDR1 and CDR2: SGHRS and YFSETQ. The V segment lost 5 bases and the J segment 1 base; nucleotides outside the gene matches: 5. CDR3 in DNA: TGCGCCAGCAGTCACGGGACAGAGAACACTGAAGCTTTCTTT. This encodes CASSHGTENTEAFF. Drawing the rest from reference TRBV5-1 and TRBJ1-1, the complete variable domain is KAGVTQTPRYLIKTRGQQVTLSCSPISGHRSVSWYQQTPGQGLQFLFEYFSETQRNKGNFPGRFSGRQFSNSRSEMNVSTLELGDSALYLCASSHGTENTEAFFGQGTRLTVV.

The genes are TRBV6-6 and TRBJ2-5, with D possibly TRBD2 on 7 matching bases. The ends were cut back, 11 bases at V and 1 base at J, with 17 bases in the middle. The CDR3 extends over 14 amino acids. CDR1 and CDR2 (germline): MNHNY, SVGAGI (reference sequence). The CDR3 spells CAGGIGGPQETQYF. The CDR3 region has the DNA TGTGCCGGGGGGATCGGGGGGCCCCAAGAGACCCAGTACTTC.